This T cell receptor (beta chain) was recorded in a study of T cell repertoires in cytomegalovirus infection. Study overall: CMV epitopes that were recently identified and HLA-C-restricted were used alongside well-studied HLA-B-restricted ones. Study results and caveats: Ex vivo responses were dominated by HLA-C-restricted CMV-specific TCR beta clonotypes.

TCRdb re-called the reads with MiXCR, one entry per CDR3 protein. The data show fewer than 900,000 distinct CDR3 sequences, with roughly 28% seen just once and around 14% held by the top ten. With regard to this clonotype: The antigen is undetermined. A much larger clone lies one base from this, so it may be a read error.

Sample: cultured CD8+ T cells from PBMCs, taken from culture after CMV antigen stimulation. The clonotype originates from a human donor in good health (CMV status not recorded). Some clones in this sample may be carry-over from other donors' samples.

CDR3 protein: CASSPSGTRNYGYTF. The CDR3, as DNA: TGTGCCAGCAGCCCCTCCGGGACAAGAAACTATGGCTACACCTTC. The genes are TRBV7-6 and TRBJ1-2, with D maybe TRBD1 (6 bases). This CDR3 has 15 amino acids. Between the trimmed V and J ends, which lost 5 bases and 2 bases, there was a span of 15 bases. Germline V gene sequence: CDR1 SGHVS, CDR2 FNYEAQ.